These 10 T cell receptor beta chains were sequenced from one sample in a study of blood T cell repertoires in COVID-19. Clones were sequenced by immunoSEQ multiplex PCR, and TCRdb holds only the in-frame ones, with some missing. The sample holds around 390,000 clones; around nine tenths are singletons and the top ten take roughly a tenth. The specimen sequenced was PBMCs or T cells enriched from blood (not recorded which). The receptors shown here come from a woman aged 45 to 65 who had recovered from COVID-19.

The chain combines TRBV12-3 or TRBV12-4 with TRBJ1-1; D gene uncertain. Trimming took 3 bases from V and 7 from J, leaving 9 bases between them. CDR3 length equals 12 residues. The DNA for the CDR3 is TGTGCCAGCAGTTTTGAGGGCGTTGAAGCTTTCTTT. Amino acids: CASSFEGVEAFF.

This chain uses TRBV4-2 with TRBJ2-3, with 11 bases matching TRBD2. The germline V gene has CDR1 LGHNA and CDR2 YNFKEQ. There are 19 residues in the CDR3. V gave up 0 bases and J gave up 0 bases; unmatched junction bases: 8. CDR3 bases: TGTGCCAGCAGCCAAGATCTTCGGACTAGCGGGTGGAGCACAGATACGCAGTATTTT. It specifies CASSQDLRTSGWSTDTQYF.

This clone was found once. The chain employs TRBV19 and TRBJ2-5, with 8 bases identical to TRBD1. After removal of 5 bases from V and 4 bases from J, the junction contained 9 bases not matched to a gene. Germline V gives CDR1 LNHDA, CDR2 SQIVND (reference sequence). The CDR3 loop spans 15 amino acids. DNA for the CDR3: TGTGCCAGTAGTGGACAGGGCGTCGCAGGAGAGACCCAGTACTTC. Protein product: CASSGQGVAGETQYF.

The CDR3 sequence is CATSDLKEGALDNEQFF. The CDR3 coding sequence is TGTGCCACCAGTGATTTGAAGGAGGGGGCGCTTGACAATGAGCAGTTCTTC. The rearrangement uses TRBV24-1 and TRBJ2-1, with TRBD1 as a possible D gene (7 bases). The V end was cut by 0 bases, the J end by 5 bases, with 16 bases between. From germline, CDR1 is KGHDR and CDR2 SFDVKD. The CDR3 runs to 17 residues.

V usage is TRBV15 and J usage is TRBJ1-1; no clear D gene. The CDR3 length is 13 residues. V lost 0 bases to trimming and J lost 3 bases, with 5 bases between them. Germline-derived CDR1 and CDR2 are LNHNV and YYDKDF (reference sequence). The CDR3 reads CATSREVDTEAFF. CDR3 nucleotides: TGTGCCACCAGCAGAGAAGTAGACACTGAAGCTTTCTTT.

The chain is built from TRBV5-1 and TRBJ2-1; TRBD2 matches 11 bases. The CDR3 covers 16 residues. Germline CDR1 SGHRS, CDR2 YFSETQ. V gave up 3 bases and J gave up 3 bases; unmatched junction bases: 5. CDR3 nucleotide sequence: TGCGCCAGCAGCTCGGTCCTAGCGGGGGGCTACAATGAGCAGTTCTTC. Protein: CASSSVLAGGYNEQFF. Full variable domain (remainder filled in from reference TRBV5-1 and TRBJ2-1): KAGVTQTPRYLIKTRGQQVTLSCSPISGHRSVSWYQQTPGQGLQFLFEYFSETQRNKGNFPGRFSGRQFSNSRSEMNVSTLELGDSALYLCASSSVLAGGYNEQFFGPGTRLTVL.

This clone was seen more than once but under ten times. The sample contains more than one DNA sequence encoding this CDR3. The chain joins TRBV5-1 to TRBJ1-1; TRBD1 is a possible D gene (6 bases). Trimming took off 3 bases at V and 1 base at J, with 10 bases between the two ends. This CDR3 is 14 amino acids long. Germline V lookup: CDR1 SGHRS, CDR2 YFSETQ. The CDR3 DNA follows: TGCGCCAGCAGCTCAGGACAGCCGAACACTGAAGCTTTCTTT. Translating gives CASSSGQPNTEAFF. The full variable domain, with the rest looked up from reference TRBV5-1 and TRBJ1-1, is KAGVTQTPRYLIKTRGQQVTLSCSPISGHRSVSWYQQTPGQGLQFLFEYFSETQRNKGNFPGRFSGRQFSNSRSEMNVSTLELGDSALYLCASSSGQPNTEAFFGQGTRLTVV.

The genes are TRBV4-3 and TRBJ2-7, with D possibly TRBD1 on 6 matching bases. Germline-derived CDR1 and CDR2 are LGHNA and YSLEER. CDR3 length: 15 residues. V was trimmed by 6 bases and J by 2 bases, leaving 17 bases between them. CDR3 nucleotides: TGCGCCAGCAGACCAAACAGGGTTGGACCCTACGAGCAGTACTTC. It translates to CASRPNRVGPYEQYF.

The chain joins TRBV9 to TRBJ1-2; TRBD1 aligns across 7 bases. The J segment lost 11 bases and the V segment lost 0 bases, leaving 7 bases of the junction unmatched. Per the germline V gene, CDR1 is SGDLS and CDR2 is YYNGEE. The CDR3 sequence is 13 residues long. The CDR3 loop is CASSVGQGQGYTF. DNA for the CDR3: TGTGCCAGCAGCGTAGGACAGGGTCAGGGGTACACCTTC.

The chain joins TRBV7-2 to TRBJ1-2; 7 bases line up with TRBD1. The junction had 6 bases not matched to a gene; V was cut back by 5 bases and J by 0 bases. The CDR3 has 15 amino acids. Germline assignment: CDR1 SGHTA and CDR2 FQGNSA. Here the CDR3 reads CASSETGLTNYGYTF. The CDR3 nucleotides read TGTGCCAGCAGCGAGACAGGGTTGACTAACTATGGCTACACCTTC.